The 11 T cell receptor beta chains given below trace back to one sample, sequenced in a study of T-cell reconstitution after alpha-beta-depleted transplantation in children. Unique molecular identifiers featured in how the TCRbeta library was prepared. From the PCR reads, TCRdb called clonotypes with MiXCR, one entry per CDR3 protein. The table records 200,000 to 250,000 distinct CDR3 sequences, roughly a tenth of them present only once. Sequences were derived from PBMCs, sampled before TCRalphabeta/CD19-depleted stem cell transplant. The source of these receptors is a child less than two years old with acute myeloid leukemia, due to receive a stem cell transplant.

Concerning this clonotype itself: A much larger clone is a single base away; this may be a read error. The chain has TRBV5-1 and TRBJ1-1, with 8 positions matching TRBD1. This CDR3 spans 13 amino acids. Germline V gene data show CDR1 as SGHRS and CDR2 as YFSETQ. The junction had 4 bases not matched to a gene; V was cut back by 2 bases and J by 7 bases. The DNA for the CDR3 is TGCGCCAGCAGCTTATGGACAGGGATTGAAGCTTTCTTT. Translating gives CASSLWTGIEAFF.

Ten or more counts support this clonotype. The V call is TRBV6-2 or TRBV6-3, the J call TRBJ2-2; D is ambiguous. The V end was cut by 5 bases, the J end by 0 bases, with 10 bases between. The CDR3 contains 15 residues. Looked up from germline, CDR1 is MNHEY and CDR2 is SVGEGT. CDR3 nucleotides: TGTGCCAGCAGTGATAGTGACTCGAACACCGGGGAGCTGTTTTTT. This codes for CASSDSDSNTGELFF.

At least ten counts were recorded for this clonotype. As DNA, the CDR3 is TGTGCCAGCAGTTTAGGGAGGGGGGGCTATGGCTACACCTTC. It codes for CASSLGRGGYGYTF. This sequence joins TRBV12-3 or TRBV12-4 and TRBJ1-2; perhaps TRBD1 as D (6 bases). CDR3 length: 14 residues. The V end lost 1 base, the J end lost 4 bases, and 10 bases lay between the germline ends.

This clonotype was counted many times. The chain recombines TRBV10-3 with TRBJ2-7; the match to TRBD1 covers 10 bases. Germline V gene data show CDR1 as ENHRY and CDR2 as SYGVKD. V lost 4 bases and J lost 0; bases outside the gene matches: 0. The CDR3 consists of 14 residues. The CDR3 spells CAISGTGGSYEQYF. DNA of the CDR3: TGTGCCATCAGTGGGACAGGGGGCTCCTACGAGCAGTACTTC.

This clonotype was observed at least ten times. V is TRBV5-1 and J is TRBJ1-5, with a possible D match to TRBD1 (5 bases). The CDR3 is made up of 13 amino acids. Looked up from germline, CDR1 is SGHRS and CDR2 is YFSETQ. Trimming took 1 base from V and 5 from J, leaving 7 bases between them. The CDR3, as DNA: TGCGCCAGCAGCTTGCCGGGGGATCAGCCCCAGCATTTT. Its protein is CASSLPGDQPQHF.

This clonotype was recorded many times. V gene TRBV10-3 combines with J gene TRBJ2-2; 7 positions agree with TRBD2. With V trimmed by 5 bases and J by 3 bases, 9 bases remained unmatched. Germline CDR1 and CDR2: ENHRY and SYGVKD. The CDR3 length is 16 residues. CDR3 sequence reads: CAISPGGGRDTGELFF. The CDR3, as DNA: TGTGCCATCAGTCCCGGCGGCGGGAGAGACACCGGGGAGCTGTTTTTT.

The chain couples TRBV7-9 to TRBJ2-7; 7 bases agree with TRBD1. The germline V gene has CDR1 SEHNR and CDR2 FQNEAQ (reference sequence). This CDR3 is built from 15 residues. The V and J ends lost 6 bases and 1 base, in that order; junction bases with no gene match: 9. The CDR3 sequence: CASSFDRAQSYEQYF. The DNA of the CDR3 is TGTGCCAGCAGTTTTGACAGGGCCCAGTCCTACGAGCAGTACTTC.

This clonotype was detected ten times or more. The V and J genes are TRBV7-9 and TRBJ2-5; 7 positions agree with TRBD1. The CDR3 is 16 amino acids. CDR1 is SEHNR, CDR2 FQNEAQ, per germline (reference sequence). Trimming at V came to 0 bases and at J to 4 bases, leaving 8 bases not matched to a gene. The DNA of the CDR3 is TGTGCCAGCAGCTTAGCGTTGGGACAGCTTACAGAGACCCAGTACTTC. The encoded protein is CASSLALGQLTETQYF.

In this sample, this clonotype turned up many times. J is TRBJ1-2 and V is TRBV11-2, with no clear D. Trimming cost V 0 bases and J 5 bases, with 13 bases left between them. The CDR3 runs to 15 residues. The germline gives CDR1 SGHAT, CDR2 FQNNGV. CDR3 DNA: TGTGCCAGCAGCTTAGATCTTGCCAGATCTTATGGCTACACCTTC. Its translation: CASSLDLARSYGYTF.

This clonotype was recorded at least ten times. The rearrangement links TRBV9 to TRBJ2-3; TRBD2 aligns across 9 bases. V was clipped by 4 bases and J by 2 bases; unmatched bases: 8. The germline gives CDR1 SGDLS, CDR2 YYNGEE. CDR3 length: 16 amino acids. CDR3 nucleotide sequence: TGTGCCAGCAGCAGGGCTAGCGGGATTCCCACAGATACGCAGTATTTT. Translated, it gives CASSRASGIPTDTQYF. The whole variable domain, remainder taken from reference TRBV9 and TRBJ2-3, is DSGVTQTPKHLITATGQRVTLRCSPRSGDLSVYWYQQSLDQGLQFLIQYYNGEERAKGNILERFSAQQFPDLHSELNLSSLELGDSALYFCASSRASGIPTDTQYFGPGTRLTVL.

This clonotype appeared many times. This CDR3 is CASSLLGGSSYNEQFF. CDR3 nucleotide sequence: TGCGCCAGCAGCTTGTTGGGCGGGAGCTCCTACAATGAGCAGTTCTTC. This rearrangement joins TRBV5-1 to TRBJ2-1; 7 nucleotides agree with TRBD2. The CDR3 has 16 amino acids. Germline V gene sequence: CDR1 SGHRS, CDR2 YFSETQ. V was pared by 1 base and J by 0 bases, with 4 bases of the junction left unmatched.